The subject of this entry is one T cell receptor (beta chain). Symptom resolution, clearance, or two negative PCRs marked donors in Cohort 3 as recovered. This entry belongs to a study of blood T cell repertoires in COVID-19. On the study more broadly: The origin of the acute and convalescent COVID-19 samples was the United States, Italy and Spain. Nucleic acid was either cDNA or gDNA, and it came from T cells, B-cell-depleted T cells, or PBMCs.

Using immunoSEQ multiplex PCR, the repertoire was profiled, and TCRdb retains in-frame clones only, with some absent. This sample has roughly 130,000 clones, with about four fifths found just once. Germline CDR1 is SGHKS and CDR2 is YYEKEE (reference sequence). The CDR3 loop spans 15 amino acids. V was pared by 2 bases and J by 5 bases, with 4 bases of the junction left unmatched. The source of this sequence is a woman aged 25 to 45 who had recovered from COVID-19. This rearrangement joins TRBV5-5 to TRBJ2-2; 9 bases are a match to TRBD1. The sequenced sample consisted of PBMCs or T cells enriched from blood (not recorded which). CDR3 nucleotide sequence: TGTGCCAGCAGCTTAACAGGGGGCCAAACCGGGGAGCTGTTTTTT. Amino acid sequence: CASSLTGGQTGELFF.